Given below is one TCR beta chain in context. The antigen is undetermined. Germline CDR1 and CDR2: DFQATT and SNEGSKA (reference sequence). V lost 8 bases and J 3 bases, leaving 11 bases between the germline ends. The length of the CDR3 is 11 residues. CD45RO-negative cells were positively selected for CCR7, leaving out terminally differentiated effector memory CD45RA+ cells. The source of the sample is a study of shared clonotypes between healthy human individuals. Sorted-subset replicate PCR reactions contained approximately 190 ng DNA, corresponding to roughly 29,000 T cell genomes. Assay used: immunoSEQ multiplex PCR; TCRdb lists only in-frame clones, some missing. The data show 450,000 to 700,000 clones, roughly 95% seen once. General study points: Rarefaction showed that sequencing of sorted subsets was incomplete (despite large depth). With a few donors compared, 5% to 5.5% of naive CD4 clonotypes were shared. Non-shared clonotypes were found to have lower generation probabilities than the clonotypes that were shared by all four of the sorted-subset donors.

The genes are TRBV20-1 and TRBJ2-7, with no clear D. The source material was naive CD8+ T cells sorted from blood. This clonotype was obtained from a woman aged 25 to 45 in good health. CDR3 amino acids: CSLFVGYEQYF. The CDR3 DNA reads as TGCAGTCTATTTGTGGGCTACGAGCAGTACTTC.